This entry features one T cell receptor beta chain sequence. The ends lost 5 bases at V and 6 bases at J; junction bases unmatched: 1. The V gene's germline CDR1 is SGHRS and CDR2 YFSETQ. The CDR3 is 11 residues long. The protocol was immunoSEQ multiplex PCR, while the TCRdb copy is restricted to in-frame clones and leaves out a portion. The sample includes around 240,000 clones, around 90% of them seen just once. Donors were grouped by their self-reported clinical history. This entry comes from a study of blood T cell repertoires in COVID-19. Across the whole study: COVID-19 samples collected from the United States, Italy and Spain covered acute and convalescent phases.

V and J are TRBV5-1 and TRBJ2-7; 8 bases match TRBD2. Material: PBMCs or T cells enriched from blood (not recorded which). The receptor was derived from a man in his forties or fifties who had been exposed to COVID-19. CDR3 residues: CASSRGGEQYF. As DNA, the CDR3 is TGCGCCAGCAGTCGGGGGGGCGAGCAGTACTTC.